This TCR beta chain is from a study of PD-1 blockade in classical Hodgkin lymphoma. This CDR3 is built from 12 residues. Germline V gene data show CDR1 as SGHTA and CDR2 as FQGTGA. V lost 5 bases, J lost 3 bases, and 4 bases lay in between. Using immunoSEQ multiplex PCR, the repertoire was profiled, and TCRdb retains in-frame clones only, with some absent. Of under 25,000 clones detected, roughly 75% appear once; the ten largest clones hold 17%. Every patient had relapsed following autologous stem cell transplantation, and cohorts differed in brentuximab vedotin exposure. The receptor was isolated from a human donor with classical Hodgkin lymphoma. The source was peripheral blood mononuclear cells (PBMCs), collected before the second cycle of nivolumab. The chain recombines TRBV7-3 with TRBJ2-2; unclear D gene. CDR3 in DNA: TGTGCCAGCAGCCTCTACACCGGGGAGCTGTTTTTT. Protein product: CASSLYTGELFF.